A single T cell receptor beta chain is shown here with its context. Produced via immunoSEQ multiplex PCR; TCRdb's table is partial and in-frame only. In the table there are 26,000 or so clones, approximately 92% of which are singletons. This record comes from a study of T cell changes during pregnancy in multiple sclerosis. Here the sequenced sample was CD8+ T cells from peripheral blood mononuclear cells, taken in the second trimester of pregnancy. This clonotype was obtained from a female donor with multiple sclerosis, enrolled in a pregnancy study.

CDR3 sequence (DNA): TGCGCCAGCAGCCCCTCCAGCGGGACGCCTCTTTTCGAGCAGTACTTC. Its protein is CASSPSSGTPLFEQYF. The rearrangement joins TRBV4-1 to TRBJ2-7; 7 bases are shared with TRBD2. This CDR3 is built from 16 residues. The V segment lost 4 bases and the J segment 6 bases; nucleotides outside the gene matches: 15. CDR1 is MGHRA, CDR2 YSYEKL, per germline.